This TCR beta chain was identified during a study of breast tumors, draining lymph nodes, adjacent tissues. One entry per CDR3 protein results from TCRdb running MiXCR on the multiplex PCR reads. The sample holds approximately 88,000 distinct CDR3 sequences; approximately 30% are singletons and the top ten take about 8%. Samples came from axillary lymph nodes draining the breast cancer. Findings and caveats of the study: That most tumor T cells come from lymph nodes remained unproven. Luminal-like breast cancer showed significantly greater tumor-nontumor repertoire similarity than basal-like breast cancer did.

This clonotype was counted many times. What it binds is unknown. V was trimmed by 0 bases and J by 2 bases, leaving 8 bases between them. In germline, CDR1 is SGDLS, CDR2 YYNGEE. This CDR3 spans 14 amino acids. Sequences were obtained from axillary lymph node tissue. The chain joins TRBV9 to TRBJ1-2; D is unclear. This TCR was recovered from a female donor with breast cancer. Some clones in this sample may be carry-over from other donors' samples. In nucleotides, the CDR3 is TGTGCCAGCAGCGTAGAAGGGCCAAACTATGGCTACACCTTC. Translating it yields CASSVEGPNYGYTF.